This T cell receptor beta chain is from a study of T cell responses to AZD1222 COVID-19 vaccine. For this clone: No antigen is known for it.

V dropped 0 bases and J dropped 3 bases, with 6 bases sitting between them. CDR1 is SGHNT, CDR2 YYREEE, per germline (reference sequence). The CDR3 spans 13 residues. TCRdb's copy holds only in-frame clones and misses some; the assay was immunoSEQ multiplex PCR. The sample has some 150,000 clones, more than 70% seen once. Study-level points and caveats: Targeting of unmutated variant regions was reportedly seen in nearly half of spike-specific TCRs. Following two doses of AZD1222, Spike-specific TCR breadth and depth rose. Among vaccine-associated CD4 TCRs, coverage spanned spike, with dominance at 160-218 and 743-854. The study identified only five to seven AZD1222 recipients as seropositive at baseline.

The chain employs TRBV5-4 and TRBJ1-2; D gene uncertain. The sequence was collected from an adult in good health. The sequencing here drew on peripheral blood, taken on day 0 of AZD1222 vaccination. CDR3 protein: CASSLGRDYGYTF. The CDR3 region has the DNA TGTGCCAGCAGCTTGGGGAGGGACTATGGCTACACCTTC.